The rows below give T cell receptor beta chains drawn from one sample of a study of brain T cells in children with intractable seizures. Assay used: immunoSEQ multiplex PCR; TCRdb lists only in-frame clones, some missing. Of 110,000 or so clones in the sample, 85% to 95% were seen once. The sample was peripheral blood, taken at surgery. The receptors were sampled from a boy under two years old with hemimegalencephaly and intractable seizures. CDR3s include the opening cysteine and the closing phenylalanine or tryptophan. A D gene is named only where the DNA matches it firmly. The size of a clone is reported for some rows only, either as once, few or many, or as a class for expanded clones.

TRBV9	TRBD2	TRBJ2-1	-	CASSVGASGSLTYNEQFF	TGTGCCAGCAGCGTAGGGGCTAGCGGGAGCCTCACCTACAATGAGCAGTTCTTC
TRBV5-1	TRBD2	TRBJ2-4	-	CASSLLLAGSKNIQYF	TGCGCCAGCAGCTTGTTGCTAGCGGGATCCAAAAACATTCAGTACTTC
TRBV28	TRBD2	TRBJ2-1	-	CASSLASGKPNEQFF	TGTGCCAGCAGTTTAGCTAGCGGGAAACCCAATGAGCAGTTCTTC
TRBV9	-	TRBJ2-7	once	CASSPQSGVRAYEQYF	TGTGCCAGCAGCCCGCAATCGGGGGTAAGGGCCTACGAGCAGTACTTC
TRBV28	-	TRBJ2-3	-	CASSLFGPGADTQYF	TGTGCCAGCAGTTTGTTCGGACCAGGGGCAGATACGCAGTATTTT
TRBV7-8	-	TRBJ2-6	-	CASSLGGDGANVLTF	TGTGCCAGCAGCTTAGGGGGTGACGGGGCCAACGTCCTGACTTTC
TRBV9	-	TRBJ2-2	-	CASSVGGGQRPNTGELFF	TGTGCCAGCAGCGTAGGAGGGGGTCAGCGCCCGAACACCGGGGAGCTGTTTTTT
TRBV11-2	-	TRBJ1-2	-	CASSPLPGFGNYGYTF	TGTGCCAGCAGCCCTTTACCAGGGTTTGGAAACTATGGCTACACCTTC
TRBV5-1	-	TRBJ1-1	-	CASSDQGGTEAFF	TGCGCCAGCAGCGATCAGGGTGGAACTGAAGCTTTCTTT
TRBV9	-	TRBJ2-6	-	CASSVYGGKSGANVLTF	TGTGCCAGCAGCGTATACGGGGGTAAATCTGGGGCCAACGTCCTGACTTTC
TRBV11-2	-	TRBJ1-1	-	CASSHGTGSTEAFF	TGTGCCAGCTCCCACGGCACGGGTTCCACTGAAGCTTTCTTT
TRBV5-6	-	TRBJ2-5	-	CASSLSPVEETQYF	TGTGCCAGCAGCTTGAGTCCGGTGGAAGAGACCCAGTACTTC
TRBV4-3	TRBD2	TRBJ2-1	-	CASSQTSGVAYNEQFF	TGCGCCAGCAGCCAAACTAGCGGGGTCGCCTACAATGAGCAGTTCTTC
TRBV5-5	-	TRBJ2-1	-	CASSLLQTNEQFF	TGTGCCAGCAGCTTGTTACAGACTAATGAGCAGTTCTTC
TRBV2	TRBD2	TRBJ2-7	-	CASSEGTSGSSAYEQYF	TGTGCCAGCAGTGAAGGGACTAGCGGGAGTAGTGCCTACGAGCAGTACTTC
TRBV28	-	TRBJ2-5	-	CASSQGPPGQETQYF	TGTGCCAGCAGTCAGGGACCCCCTGGGCAAGAGACCCAGTACTTC
TRBV28	-	TRBJ2-5	once	CASSFRRGLETQYF	TGTGCCAGCAGTTTTAGGAGGGGATTGGAGACCCAGTACTTC
TRBV5-4	TRBD1	TRBJ2-7	-	CASRADRGTYEQYF	TGTGCCAGCAGGGCCGACAGGGGAACTTACGAGCAGTACTTC
TRBV10-3	-	TRBJ1-6	-	CAISEWDNSPLHF	TGTGCCATCAGTGAGTGGGATAATTCACCCCTCCACTTT
TRBV5-1	TRBD2	TRBJ2-1	-	CASSLLAGGYNEQFF	TGCGCCAGCAGCTTACTAGCGGGGGGATACAATGAGCAGTTCTTC
TRBV20-1	-	TRBJ2-7	-	CSARLDWEQYF	TGCAGTGCTAGACTAGATTGGGAGCAGTACTTC
TRBV14	TRBD2	TRBJ2-1	-	CASSQLLAARTPSSYNEQFF	TGTGCCAGCAGCCAACTGCTAGCGGCACGGACCCCGAGCTCCTACAATGAGCAGTTCTTC
TRBV19	TRBD2	TRBJ2-7	-	CAIPGLAGSYEQYF	TGTGCCATTCCGGGACTAGCGGGATCCTACGAGCAGTACTTC
TRBV27	-	TRBJ2-5	-	CASSFSGEAQYF	TGTGCCAGCAGTTTTTCCGGGGAGGCCCAGTACTTC
TRBV20-1	-	TRBJ2-7	-	CSARSYEQYF	TGCAGTGCTAGGAGTTACGAGCAGTACTTC
TRBV7-3	TRBD1	TRBJ1-3	once	CASSLGQGNTIYF	TGTGCCAGCAGCTTAGGACAGGGCAACACCATATATTTT
TRBV5-1	TRBD1	TRBJ1-2	-	CASSFSGTGVEGYTF	TGCGCCAGCAGCTTCTCCGGGACAGGGGTGGAAGGCTACACCTTC
TRBV28	TRBD1	TRBJ1-1	-	CASRGQGLNTEAFF	TGTGCCAGCCGAGGACAGGGGTTGAACACTGAAGCTTTCTTT
TRBV9	-	TRBJ2-5	-	CASSVGDGRETQYF	TGTGCCAGCAGCGTAGGAGACGGGCGAGAGACCCAGTACTTC
TRBV7-8	-	TRBJ1-2	-	CASSLRDNYGYTF	TGTGCCAGCAGCCTCCGGGACAACTATGGCTACACCTTC
TRBV10-3	TRBD2	TRBJ2-2	-	CATSAGGSDTGELFF	TGTGCCACCTCGGCGGGAGGGTCGGACACCGGGGAGCTGTTTTTT
TRBV6-5	-	TRBJ2-7	-	CASSYSRWSSYEQYF	TGTGCCAGCAGTTACTCGAGGTGGAGCTCCTACGAGCAGTACTTC
TRBV5-1	TRBD1	TRBJ1-1	-	CASRPGTGVTEAFF	TGCGCCAGCAGACCCGGGACAGGGGTCACTGAAGCTTTCTTT
TRBV21-1	-	TRBJ1-1	-	CASSKFKGVAFF	TGTGCCAGCAGCAAATTCAAGGGTGTAGCTTTCTTT
TRBV3-1/TRBV3-2	TRBD2	TRBJ2-3	-	CASSLSRDYPTDTQYF	TGTGCCAGCAGCTTGAGCCGGGACTACCCCACAGATACGCAGTATTTT
TRBV2	-	TRBJ1-2	-	CASSESRATYGYTF	TGTGCCAGCAGTGAGAGCAGGGCGACCTATGGCTACACCTTC
TRBV21-1	-	TRBJ1-2	-	CASSVPGQQPTHILFYYGYTF	TGTGCCAGCAGCGTTCCGGGACAGCAACCGACACACATTCTATTCTACTATGGCTACACCTTC
TRBV5-1	TRBD2	TRBJ2-1	-	CASSPTAGAHEQFF	TGCGCCAGCAGCCCCACCGCGGGAGCCCATGAGCAGTTCTTC
TRBV19	-	TRBJ2-1	-	CASKDWFGGTYNEQFF	TGTGCCAGTAAAGATTGGTTTGGCGGGACCTACAATGAGCAGTTCTTC
TRBV5-6	TRBD1	TRBJ1-2	-	CASREGQGRDGYTF	TGTGCCAGCAGGGAGGGACAGGGCAGGGATGGCTACACCTTC
TRBV11-2	-	TRBJ2-3	-	CASSLGQGGRRTDTQYF	TGTGCCAGCAGCTTAGGACAGGGCGGGAGGCGGACAGATACGCAGTATTTT
TRBV4-1	TRBD2	TRBJ2-7	-	CASSQEAGAPREQYF	TGCGCCAGCAGCCAAGAAGCGGGAGCTCCTCGGGAGCAGTACTTC
TRBV12-3/TRBV12-4	TRBD1	TRBJ2-1	-	CASSTGPNNEQFF	TGTGCCAGCTCGACAGGGCCCAACAATGAGCAGTTCTTC